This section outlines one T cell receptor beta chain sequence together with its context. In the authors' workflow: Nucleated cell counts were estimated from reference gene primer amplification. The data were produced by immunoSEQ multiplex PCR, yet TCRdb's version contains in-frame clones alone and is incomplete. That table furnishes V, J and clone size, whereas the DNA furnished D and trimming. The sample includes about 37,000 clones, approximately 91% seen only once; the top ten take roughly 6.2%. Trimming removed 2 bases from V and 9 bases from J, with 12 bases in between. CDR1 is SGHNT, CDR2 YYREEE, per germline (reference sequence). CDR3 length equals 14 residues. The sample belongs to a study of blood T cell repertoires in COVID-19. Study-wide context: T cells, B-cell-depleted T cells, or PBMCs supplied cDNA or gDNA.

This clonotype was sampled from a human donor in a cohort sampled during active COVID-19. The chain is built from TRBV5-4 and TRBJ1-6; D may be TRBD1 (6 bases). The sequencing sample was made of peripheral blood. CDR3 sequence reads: CASSFQGTTSPLHF. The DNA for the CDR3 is TGTGCCAGCAGCTTCCAGGGGACCACTTCACCCCTCCACTTT.